One and the same sample provided the 8 T cell receptor beta chains below, sequenced in a study of CD8+ T cells in alopecia areata. The treatment was: oral pan-JAK inhibitor, 5-10 mg twice daily. RNA was isolated and reverse transcribed to cDNA, the sequencing template. The repertoire was sequenced with immunoSEQ multiplex PCR; TCRdb's copy has only in-frame clones and lacks some. The table lists 95,000 to 110,000 clones, 80% to 85% of them singletons, with around a quarter in the top ten. The input for sequencing was CD8+ T cells sorted from blood, taken at week 24, from a patient treated with tofacitinib. These receptors originate from a human donor with alopecia areata.

The chain uses TRBV15 and TRBJ2-7; 7 nucleotides agree with TRBD1. The J segment lost 3 bases and the V segment lost 5 bases, leaving 7 bases of the junction unmatched. The CDR3 consists of 14 residues. From germline, CDR1 is LNHNV and CDR2 YYDKDF (reference sequence). For the CDR3, the DNA is TGTGCCACCAGCTTCGACAGGGTGGGCTACGAGCAGTACTTC. It codes for CATSFDRVGYEQYF.

The chain uses TRBV2 and TRBJ2-5; D is tentatively TRBD1 or TRBD2 (6 bases each). This CDR3 spans 15 amino acids. Germline CDR1 and CDR2: SNHLY and FYNNEI. V was cut by 5 bases and J by 5 bases, with 18 bases left in between. The CDR3: CASSRPSGARETQYF. CDR3 nucleotide sequence: TGTGCCAGCAGTCGCCCGTCGGGGGCGCGGGAGACCCAGTACTTC.

The chain links TRBV29-1 to TRBJ2-7; possibly TRBD1 for D (5 bases). This CDR3 is 13 amino acids long. Germline V gene sequence: CDR1 SQVTM, CDR2 ANQGSEA. Between the trimmed V and J ends, which lost 4 bases and 2 bases, there was a span of 12 bases. The CDR3 DNA follows: TGCAGCGTTGGGGCAGGGAACACCTACGAGCAGTACTTC. Translated: CSVGAGNTYEQYF.

In its sample, this clone was seen a few times. J is TRBJ2-1 and V is TRBV29-1, with 10 bases lining up with TRBD1. Germline-derived CDR1 and CDR2 are SQVTM and ANQGSEA. Trimming removed 3 bases from V and 9 bases from J; junction bases left unmatched: 2. The CDR3 runs 12 residues. Here the CDR3 reads CSVETGGSEQFF. CDR3 nucleotide sequence: TGCAGCGTTGAGACAGGGGGCAGTGAGCAGTTCTTC.

J is TRBJ2-5 and V is TRBV6-1; no firm D call. CDR1 MNHNS and CDR2 SASEGT come from the germline V gene. There are 11 residues in the CDR3. V was trimmed by 7 bases and J by 5 bases, leaving 8 bases between them. The CDR3: CASTGVETQYF. In nucleotides, the CDR3 is TGTGCCAGCACTGGGGTTGAGACCCAGTACTTC.

The V and J genes are TRBV5-1 and TRBJ1-2; 9 nucleotides match TRBD1. V dropped 4 bases and J dropped 2; count of bases not matched to a gene: 3. Germline V gene lookup returns CDR1 SGHRS and CDR2 YFSETQ. The CDR3 runs 14 residues. The chain's CDR3 is CASSPGQGNYGYTF. CDR3 DNA: TGCGCCAGCAGCCCGGGACAGGGCAACTATGGCTACACCTTC.

The CDR3 DNA sequence: TGCAGCGTTGAAGATCGGGGGGGGACGGTCTACGAGCAGTACTTC. Encoded protein: CSVEDRGGTVYEQYF. The gene calls are TRBV29-1 and TRBJ2-7, with TRBD2 matching 8 bases. This CDR3 is 15 amino acids long. Germline CDR1 is SQVTM and CDR2 is ANQGSEA. Trimming at V came to 0 bases and at J to 3 bases, leaving 7 bases not matched to a gene.

The V gene is TRBV6-5, the J gene TRBJ1-3; possible D gene TRBD1, 6 bases. This CDR3 has 15 amino acids. Between the trimmed V and J ends, which lost 8 bases and 2 bases, there was a span of 16 bases. Germline V CDR1 and CDR2: MNHEY, SVGAGI. CDR3 sequence: CASGPRGPPGNTIYF. The CDR3 region has the DNA TGTGCCAGCGGTCCTCGGGGGCCGCCTGGAAACACCATATATTTT.